The sequence of this T cell receptor (beta chain) was determined in a study of cytotoxic CD8 clonotypes in ibrutinib-treated CLL. Germline V gene data show CDR1 as SGHRS and CDR2 as YFSETQ. The V segment lost 4 bases and the J segment 1 base; nucleotides outside the gene matches: 3. The CDR3 spans 14 residues. The assay was immunoSEQ multiplex PCR, and TCRdb's table has in-frame clones only and misses some. The sample gives about 300,000 clones, 65% to 85% of which show up once; 5.6% is in the top ten. The table lists this clone with a few counts. The sequence was collected from a human donor with chronic lymphocytic leukemia. The chain carries TRBV5-1 and TRBJ2-7; 9 bases align to TRBD2. This specimen was PBMCs, taken at disease progression, from a patient treated with ibrutinib. The CDR3 coding sequence is TGCGCCAGCAGCCGTACTAGCGGGTCCTACGAGCAGTACTTC. Translating it yields CASSRTSGSYEQYF.